This TCR beta chain was identified during a study of T cell changes during pregnancy in multiple sclerosis. The repertoire was sequenced with immunoSEQ multiplex PCR; TCRdb's copy has only in-frame clones and lacks some. This sample has tens of thousands of clones, with approximately 90% found just once. This CDR3 has 14 amino acids. Germline V gene sequence: CDR1 SNHLY, CDR2 FYNNEI. V gave up 6 bases and J gave up 6 bases; unmatched junction bases: 9. The sample was peripheral blood, taken in the second trimester of pregnancy. The clonotype originates from a female donor with multiple sclerosis, enrolled in a pregnancy study. V is TRBV2 and J is TRBJ2-7; TRBD2 aligns across 9 bases. Written as DNA, the CDR3 is TGTGCCAGCAGCGCGTTGGGACTAGCAAGCGAGCAGTACTTC. As protein: CASSALGLASEQYF. The whole variable domain, remainder taken from reference TRBV2 and TRBJ2-7, is EPEVTQTPSHQVTQMGQEVILRCVPISNHLYFYWYRQILGQKVEFLVSFYNNEISEKSEIFDDQFSVERPDGSNFTLKIRSTKLEDSAMYFCASSALGLASEQYFGPGTRLTVT.